The 32 T cell receptor beta chains below all came from one sample that was sequenced in a study of T-cell reconstitution after alpha-beta-depleted transplantation in children. Preparation of the TCRbeta library was carried out with unique molecular identifiers. From the PCR reads, TCRdb called clonotypes with MiXCR, one entry per CDR3 protein. The table shows about 170,000 distinct CDR3 sequences, with 11% occurring only once. Material: PBMCs, obtained before TCRalphabeta/CD19-depleted stem cell transplant. These TCRs come from a boy between 2 and 10 years old with acute myeloid leukemia, due to receive a stem cell transplant.

This chain connects TRBV11-2 to TRBJ2-7; 10 bases line up with TRBD2. Germline-derived CDR1 and CDR2 are SGHAT and FQNNGV. Losses at the gene ends were 5 bases for V and 1 base for J; bases not matched to a gene: 5. This CDR3 has 15 amino acids. CDR3 sequence: CASSSKREGSYEQYF. The CDR3, as DNA: TGTGCCAGCAGCAGCAAGCGGGAGGGATCCTACGAGCAGTACTTC.

This clonotype was seen repeatedly, ten times or more. This chain connects TRBV11-2 to TRBJ2-4; no firm D call. The CDR3 length is 12 residues. Germline CDR1 is SGHAT and CDR2 is FQNNGV. Trimming cost V 1 base and J 10 bases, with 8 bases left between them. The CDR3, as DNA: TGTGCCAGCAGCTTAGTTCTGGGGATTCAGTACTTC. Residues: CASSLVLGIQYF.

Many counts were recorded for this clonotype. The chain joins TRBV12-3 or TRBV12-4 to TRBJ2-1, with D hard to call. The V gene lost 6 bases and the J gene lost 10 bases, with 19 bases spanning the gap. The CDR3 sequence is 14 residues long. Here the CDR3 reads CASSPPPDRNEQFF. CDR3 nucleotide sequence: TGTGCCAGCAGCCCACCCCCCGACCGCAACGAGCAGTTCTTC.

This clonotype was counted at least ten times. This chain connects TRBV15 to TRBJ2-1, with D perhaps TRBD2 (7 bases). V lost 4 bases to trimming and J lost 15 bases, with 34 bases between them. The length of the CDR3 is 18 residues. The V gene's germline CDR1 is LNHNV and CDR2 YYDKDF (reference sequence). This chain's CDR3 is CATSTLKGGGAFGFGRFF. DNA of the CDR3: TGTGCCACCAGCACCCTTAAGGGGGGGGGCGCCTTTGGTTTTGGTCGGTTCTTC.

The sample holds many counts of this clonotype. V gene TRBV27 combines with J gene TRBJ2-7, with D possibly TRBD1 on 6 matching bases. The CDR3 is 13 amino acids. V shed 7 bases and J shed 2 bases, with 12 bases lying between them. Per germline, CDR1 MNHEY and CDR2 SMNVEV (reference sequence). The CDR3 sequence is CASNPTGTYEQYF. In DNA, the CDR3 is TGTGCCAGCAATCCGACAGGTACCTACGAGCAGTACTTC.

This clonotype came up many times. The rearrangement links TRBV15 to TRBJ1-6; 7 bases align to TRBD1. The CDR3 has 14 residues. Germline CDR1 and CDR2: LNHNV and YYDKDF (reference sequence). Losses at the gene ends were 4 bases for V and 7 bases for J; bases not matched to a gene: 4. The CDR3 is CATSTGQSNSPLHF. In DNA, the CDR3 is TGTGCCACCAGCACGGGACAGAGCAATTCACCCCTCCACTTT.

This chain links TRBV3-1 with TRBJ2-1, with TRBD1 identical over 9 bases. V was pared by 10 bases and J by 8 bases, with 21 bases of the junction left unmatched. Per germline, CDR1 LGHDT and CDR2 YNNKEL (reference sequence). This CDR3 spans 17 amino acids. The CDR3 here is CATCPPSGQGSGHEQFF. The CDR3 DNA follows: TGTGCCACCTGCCCCCCCTCAGGACAGGGGAGTGGTCATGAGCAGTTCTTC.

This clonotype came up many times. J is TRBJ2-1 and V is TRBV29-1; TRBD2 matches 12 bases. The CDR3 covers 14 residues. The J segment lost 4 bases and the V segment lost 7 bases, leaving 5 bases of the junction unmatched. Germline V CDR1 and CDR2: SQVTM, ANQGSEA. In DNA form, the CDR3 reads TGCAGCGCTATGGGGACTAGCGGGTACAATGAGCAGTTCTTC. Amino acid sequence: CSAMGTSGYNEQFF.

The chain employs TRBV6-1 and TRBJ2-3; TRBD2 agrees at 7 bases. This CDR3 is 15 amino acids long. Per the germline V gene, CDR1 is MNHNS and CDR2 is SASEGT. Trimming removed 6 bases from V and 11 bases from J; junction bases left unmatched: 17. DNA of the CDR3: TGTGCCAGCAGCGTCGTGTCTAGCGGCGGACATAGGCAGTATTTT. This encodes CASSVVSSGGHRQYF.

This clonotype was seen ten or more times. CDR3 amino acids: CASSQDRPGRLLSGANVLTF. As DNA, the CDR3 is TGTGCCAGCAGCCAAGATCGTCCGGGACGTCTCCTCTCTGGGGCCAACGTCCTGACTTTC. The J gene is TRBJ2-6, the V gene TRBV14; D assignment may be TRBD1 or TRBD2 (5 bases each). Germline V CDR1 and CDR2: SGHDN, FVKESK. This CDR3 region has 20 residues. V was shortened by 0 bases and J by 0 bases, with 18 bases between the two germline ends.

Ten or more counts support this clonotype. V gene TRBV7-2 combines with J gene TRBJ2-2; D is ambiguous. Germline loops: CDR1 SGHTA, CDR2 FQGNSA. This CDR3 comprises 13 residues. Deletions cut 5 bases from V and 7 bases from J, with 11 bases between. Written as DNA, the CDR3 is TGTGCCAGCAGCCGTACAGTCAGCGGGGAGCTGTTTTTT. Encoded protein: CASSRTVSGELFF.

This clonotype was recorded many times. The genes are TRBV12-3 or TRBV12-4 and TRBJ2-3; 10 positions match TRBD2. V lost 2 bases and J lost 4; bases outside the gene matches: 6. The CDR3 has 16 residues. CDR3 sequence reads: CASSLWLAGEPDTQYF. CDR3 coding DNA: TGTGCCAGCAGTTTATGGCTAGCGGGAGAGCCAGATACGCAGTATTTT.

This chain joins TRBV6-2 or TRBV6-3 and TRBJ1-1, with D maybe TRBD1 (5 bases). Trimming left V 6 bases short and J 1 base short, with 9 bases between. This CDR3 contains 13 residues. Germline V CDR1 and CDR2: MNHEY, SVGEGT. CDR3 DNA sequence: TGTGCCAGCAGGCAGGGAGCGAACACTGAAGCTTTCTTT. Translation: CASRQGANTEAFF.

The V and J genes are TRBV7-9 and TRBJ2-1; D gene unclear. There are 15 residues in the CDR3. Germline V gene lookup returns CDR1 SEHNR and CDR2 FQNEAQ (reference sequence). Trimming took off 4 bases at V and 0 bases at J, with 10 bases between the two ends. The CDR3 protein is CASSSVLRSYNEQFF. CDR3 coding DNA: TGTGCCAGCAGCTCTGTTCTACGCTCCTACAATGAGCAGTTCTTC.

This clonotype was observed many times. The CDR3 is CASTKSGGQNIQYF. The CDR3 nucleotides are TGCGCCAGCACCAAGTCAGGGGGCCAAAACATTCAGTACTTC. The chain recombines TRBV10-2 with TRBJ2-4, with 8 bases matching TRBD1. From germline, CDR1 is WSHSY and CDR2 SAAADI. J gave up 5 bases and V 7 bases, and 7 bases lay outside the gene matches. The CDR3 sequence is 14 residues long.

In this sample, this clonotype turned up many times. The gene calls are TRBV2 and TRBJ1-6; D not certain. The CDR3 extends over 16 amino acids. Germline CDR1 reads SNHLY; CDR2 reads FYNNEI. The V end was cut by 2 bases, the J end by 9 bases, with 17 bases between. The CDR3 reads CASSESHPLIGSPLHF. The DNA of the CDR3 is TGTGCCAGCAGTGAAAGCCACCCCCTAATAGGTTCACCCCTCCACTTT.

This clonotype was observed at least ten times. The chain has TRBV28 and TRBJ2-5, with TRBD2 matching 7 bases. The CDR3 loop spans 12 amino acids. Germline V gene sequence: CDR1 MDHEN, CDR2 SYDVKM. With 7 bases clipped from V and 5 bases from J, the junction kept 4 bases outside the gene matches. The CDR3 region is CASISGGETQYF. The CDR3 DNA reads as TGTGCCAGCATCTCCGGGGGGGAGACCCAGTACTTC.

This clonotype was detected once. A read error may explain this, as a much larger clone is one base away. The chain combines TRBV7-6 with TRBJ1-4, with 8 bases fitting TRBD1. The V and J ends lost 4 bases and 8 bases, in that order; junction bases with no gene match: 6. In germline, CDR1 is SGHVS, CDR2 FNYEAQ. The length of the CDR3 is 14 residues. CDR3 sequence reads: CASSSVDREEKLFF. In nucleotides, the CDR3 is TGTGCCAGCAGCTCGGTGGACAGGGAGGAAAAACTGTTTTTT. The full variable domain, its missing parts supplied by reference TRBV7-6 and TRBJ1-4, is GAGVSQSPRYKVTKRGQDVALRCDPISGHVSLYWYRQALGQGPEFLTYFNYEAQQDKSGLPNDRFSAERPEGSISTLTIQRTEQRDSAMYRCASSSVDREEKLFFGSGTQLSVL.

This clonotype was picked up many times. The chain links TRBV4-1 to TRBJ2-5; weak D call: TRBD1 (5 bases). The CDR3 is made up of 14 amino acids. Germline lookup yields CDR1 MGHRA and CDR2 YSYEKL. Trimming took 4 bases from V and 5 from J, leaving 14 bases between them. CDR3 DNA sequence: TGCGCCAGCAGCCCTCTAGGGGCTGCGGAGACCCAGTACTTC. It yields the protein CASSPLGAAETQYF.

This clonotype was counted many times. This chain uses TRBV12-3 or TRBV12-4 with TRBJ2-1; 12 bases map to TRBD2. After removal of 7 bases from V and 9 bases from J, the junction contained 7 bases not matched to a gene. The CDR3 loop spans 14 amino acids. The CDR3 protein is CASTETSGRAEQFF. CDR3 coding DNA: TGTGCCAGCACCGAGACTAGCGGGAGAGCTGAGCAGTTCTTC.

In its sample, this clonotype was seen once. The V gene is TRBV28, the J gene TRBJ2-7; 8 bases fit TRBD1. The CDR3 consists of 16 residues. Looked up from germline, CDR1 is MDHEN and CDR2 is SYDVKM. V shed 8 bases, J shed 3 bases, and the junction held 15 bases outside the gene matches. The CDR3 DNA reads TGTGCCAGCCGATTACAGGGGGTAACTAGGGTCTACGAGCAGTACTTC. It yields the protein CASRLQGVTRVYEQYF.

This clonotype was recorded at least ten times. This chain connects TRBV10-2 to TRBJ1-2; a weak D match, TRBD1 (6 bases). This CDR3 contains 13 residues. V lost 6 bases, J lost 3 bases, and 11 bases lay in between. Germline assignment: CDR1 WSHSY and CDR2 SAAADI. The CDR3 here is CASRAGEYYGYTF. CDR3 in DNA: TGCGCCAGCAGGGCAGGGGAATACTATGGCTACACCTTC.

This clonotype was counted many times. The rearrangement links TRBV6-1 to TRBJ1-5, with D hard to call. Germline values: CDR1 MNHNS, CDR2 SASEGT. The CDR3 loop spans 16 amino acids. The V gene lost 6 bases and the J gene lost 0 bases, with 15 bases spanning the gap. The CDR3 here is CASRIAAGVSNQPQHF. The CDR3, as DNA: TGTGCCAGCAGGATAGCGGCGGGAGTTAGCAATCAGCCCCAGCATTTT.

This clonotype was observed many times. CDR3 nucleotide sequence: TGCGCCAGCAGGTCCGGGTACCAAGAGACCCAGTACTTC. This translates into CASRSGYQETQYF. The chain couples TRBV5-1 to TRBJ2-5; D uncertain. The CDR3 is 13 amino acids. Germline CDR1 reads SGHRS; CDR2 reads YFSETQ. Trimming removed 5 bases from V and 0 bases from J, with 8 bases in between.

The genes are TRBV23-1 and TRBJ2-1, with 14 bases identical to TRBD2. TRBV23-1 falls under the ORF class, with uncertain function. The CDR3 is 15 amino acids. V dropped 0 bases and J dropped 9; count of bases not matched to a gene: 1. The CDR3 nucleotides read TGCGCCAGCAGTCAATCGACTAGCGGGAGGGGTGAGCAGTTCTTC. Amino acids: CASSQSTSGRGEQFF.

About this clonotype itself: A single base separates this from a much larger clone, so it may be a read error. This chain uses TRBV3-1 with TRBJ2-6; maybe TRBD2 (6 bases). The CDR3 is made up of 17 amino acids. Germline loops: CDR1 LGHDT, CDR2 YNNKEL (reference sequence). The CDR3 loop is CACSQVFGGSGANVLTF. The DNA of the CDR3 is TGTGCCTGCAGCCAAGTATTCGGGGGCTCTGGGGCCAACGTCCTGACTTTC.

This clonotype was counted many times. The rearrangement joins TRBV7-8 to TRBJ2-7, with TRBD2 identical over 12 bases. The V gene's germline CDR1 is SGHVS and CDR2 FQNEAQ. The length of the CDR3 is 15 residues. J was trimmed by 2 bases and V by 3 bases; bases with no gene match: 2. The CDR3 sequence is CASSFGLAGPYEQYF. CDR3 in DNA: TGTGCCAGCAGCTTCGGACTAGCGGGACCCTACGAGCAGTACTTC.

This clonotype was detected ten times or more. The V and J genes are TRBV29-1 and TRBJ1-2, with TRBD1 matching over 7 bases. The germline V gene encodes CDR1 SQVTM and CDR2 ANQGSEA. Trimming removed 2 bases from V and 4 bases from J; junction bases left unmatched: 7. The CDR3 is 14 residues long. CDR3 in DNA: TGCAGCGTTGAAACGTCGGGACAGCCCTATGGCTACACCTTC. This codes for CSVETSGQPYGYTF.

This clonotype was found many times. This CDR3 reads CASSLYRGETYEQYF. CDR3 nucleotides: TGTGCCAGCAGCTTATACAGGGGCGAAACCTACGAGCAGTACTTC. The chain links TRBV7-3 to TRBJ2-7; 7 bases map to TRBD1. Germline trimming cut 2 bases from V and 2 bases from J; bases unmatched to any gene: 6. Germline-derived CDR1 and CDR2 are SGHTA and FQGTGA. This CDR3 has 15 residues. Full variable domain (outside the CDR3, taken from reference TRBV7-3 and TRBJ2-7): GAGVSQTPSNKVTEKGKYVELRCDPISGHTALYWYRQSLGQGPEFLIYFQGTGAADDSGLPNDRFFAVRPEGSVSTLKIQRTERGDSAVYLCASSLYRGETYEQYFGPGTRLTVT.

The sample holds many counts of this clonotype. The chain employs TRBV20-1 and TRBJ2-7; D might be TRBD2 (6 bases). The CDR3 totals 13 residues. The V end lost 4 bases, the J end lost 7 bases, and 17 bases lay between the germline ends. Per the germline V gene, CDR1 is DFQATT and CDR2 is SNEGSKA (reference sequence). CDR3 nucleotide sequence: TGCAGTGCTACGGGACTCAACGCCAGAGAGCAGTACTTC. It is translated as CSATGLNAREQYF.

This clonotype was found many times. Sequence at one end of the junction differs from germline and may be a read error. This chain links TRBV3-1 with TRBJ1-1; 9 bases align to TRBD1. The CDR3 is 14 amino acids. Germline CDR1 reads LGHDT; CDR2 reads YNNKEL (reference sequence). The CDR3, as DNA: TGTGCCAGCAGCGCCGGGACAGGGAACCCTGAAGCTTTCTTT. This sequence encodes CASSAGTGNPEAFF.

This clonotype was counted many times. V and J are TRBV5-1 and TRBJ2-1; D is unresolved. CDR3 length equals 14 residues. The ends were cut back, 1 base at V and 1 base at J, with 6 bases in the middle. Germline V gives CDR1 SGHRS, CDR2 YFSETQ. CDR3 amino acids: CASSLTGSYNEQFF. For the CDR3, the DNA is TGCGCCAGCAGCTTGACCGGGTCCTACAATGAGCAGTTCTTC.